This T cell receptor (beta chain) was retrieved from a study of blood T cell repertoires in COVID-19 (TCRdb year 2020). For the wider study: The collaborator samples originated in the United States, Italy and Spain and spanned the acute and convalescent phases of COVID-19. A freely available public database, intended as a resource for researchers studying the immune response to SARS-CoV-2, is where the repertoires were released. Deeply sampled blood TCRbeta repertoires from subjects exposed to, actively infected with, or recovered from COVID-19 were included in the dataset. The prospective study material was composed of cDNA or gDNA derived from T cells, B-cell-depleted T cells, or PBMCs. A de-identified subject ID, COVID-19 status, age in years and sex were almost always included in the sample metadata. Where HLA class I and class II types were available, the types were taken from metadata supplied by the sample provider, not from assay-based typing. Samples came from the ongoing ImmuneRACE study (first 160 participants) plus 1,254 subjects from 6 global collaborators.

The CDR3 runs 14 residues from the cysteine to the phenylalanine. The sequence is cut down to CDR3 DNA, 42 bases in frame from base 1. V loses 0 bases of germline sequence and J loses 2 bases, and the interval between the two ends is 7 bases. Via the germline V gene, CDR1 is MNHEY and CDR2 SVGAGI. Worth noting for this clone: Its antigen remains undetermined. No much larger clonotype is one base removed from it; base qualities were not supplied. This same CDR3 is encoded by further DNA sequences in the sample.

The paper's findings and limits, for the study overall: How much clinical and demographic metadata was included differed by source and by participant, and the metadata was provided uncurated.

TCRbeta CDR3 regions were amplified from genomic DNA by means of the immunoSEQ Assay, a bias-controlled multiplex PCR. Per the original workflow: The number of nucleated cells in each sample was estimated by amplification of reference gene primers within the assay. To quantify the absolute abundance of each unique TCRbeta CDR3 rearrangement, sequence reads were collapsed and filtered. For each sample, productive Simpson clonality was calculated as the square root of Simpson's diversity index over productive rearrangements. What TCRdb holds here is the immuneACCESS table cut down to in-frame rearrangements. Part of the clones is not present; checked against another copy, under half of the missing clones reflect an unresolved V gene, and the others are unexplained. Clone size and V and J calls were adopted from that table, with D and trimming inferred from the DNA. Counted in this sample were hundreds of thousands of clones; roughly 89% of them appeared once. The top ten constitute roughly 7.4% of the sample.

At one collaborating source in Seattle, patients were enrolled during active infection and were followed longitudinally through the course of disease. Whole blood was collected in K2EDTA tubes by collaborating institutions according to the institutions' own protocols. Collaborator samples were shipped for TCRbeta analysis as frozen whole blood, isolated PBMCs, or DNA extracted from either sample type. The clonotype was recovered from a woman between 45 and 60 years old with COVID-19, enrolled during active disease. Specimen: peripheral blood. The chain is assembled from TRBV6-5 and TRBJ1-1; confidence is insufficient to name the D gene. CDR3 region: CASSYSRRNTEAFF. The DNA reads TGTGCCAGCAGTTACTCGCGGAGAAACACTGAAGCTTTCTTT.